The next 10 T cell receptor beta chains were all read from a single sample in a study of T cells in Graves' hyperthyroidism and ophthalmopathy. The source material, RNA transcripts, was used to amplify TCR beta CDR3 regions. First-round RT-PCR of the TCR CDR3 relied on the HTBI primer set. TCRdb ran MiXCR on the multiplex PCR reads and lists one entry per CDR3 protein. The sample consists of about 400,000 distinct CDR3 sequences, over 11% of them appearing once. Input material: blood. These TCRs come from a man in his forties or fifties with Graves' ophthalmopathy.

The V and J genes are TRBV6-5 and TRBJ2-1; the D gene is possibly TRBD1 (6 bases). Trimming removed 1 base from V and 5 bases from J, with 12 bases in between. The CDR3 is 15 residues long. The germline CDR1 and CDR2 sequences are MNHEY and SVGAGI. CDR3 sequence (DNA): TGTGCCAGCAGTTACTTTGGGGGCGCCGACAATGAGCAGTTCTTC. Protein sequence: CASSYFGGADNEQFF.

This clonotype was seen at least ten times. The chain carries TRBV7-3 and TRBJ2-5, with TRBD2 matching over 8 bases. The CDR3 loop spans 15 amino acids. With V trimmed by 3 bases and J by 0 bases, 3 bases remained unmatched. CDR1 and CDR2 (germline): SGHTA, FQGTGA. The CDR3: CASSLSGSYQETQYF. The CDR3 region has the DNA TGTGCCAGCAGCTTGAGCGGGAGTTACCAAGAGACCCAGTACTTC.

This chain uses TRBV15 with TRBJ2-7; 10 bases fit TRBD1. Losses at the gene ends were 3 bases for V and 6 bases for J; bases not matched to a gene: 8. The CDR3 consists of 15 residues. Germline V gene sequence: CDR1 LNHNV, CDR2 YYDKDF (reference sequence). DNA for the CDR3: TGTGCCACCAGCAGGGGACAGGGGATGTCCATCGAGCAGTACTTC. It codes for CATSRGQGMSIEQYF.

Ten or more counts support this clonotype. The chain joins TRBV6-1 to TRBJ1-5, with no clear D. V was pared by 5 bases and J by 6 bases, with 17 bases between. The germline gives CDR1 MNHNS, CDR2 SASEGT. The length of the CDR3 is 15 residues. The CDR3 DNA reads as TGTGCCAGCAGTAGAGAAAGAAGGGAAGGTCAGCCCCAGCATTTT. Amino acids: CASSRERREGQPQHF.

There are many counts of this clonotype. This rearrangement joins TRBV5-1 to TRBJ2-7; 8 nucleotides line up with TRBD1. CDR1 SGHRS and CDR2 YFSETQ come from the germline V gene. The CDR3 runs to 15 residues. Unmatched junction bases numbered 5, after V lost 0 bases and J lost 3 bases. In DNA form, the CDR3 reads TGCGCCAGCAGCTTGGCTCCGGACAGGGACTACGAGCAGTACTTC. This translates into CASSLAPDRDYEQYF.

Turning to this clonotype: A much larger clone lies one base from this, so it may be a read error. This chain connects TRBV7-3 to TRBJ2-1; possible D gene TRBD1, 5 bases. The V end was cut by 8 bases, the J end by 8 bases, with 16 bases between. There are 13 residues in the CDR3. CDR1 and CDR2 (germline): SGHTA, FQGTGA. As DNA, the CDR3 is TGTGCCAGCGGTTCCCAGGGCCGTGATGAGCAGTTCTTC. Its protein product is CASGSQGRDEQFF.

This chain uses TRBV12-3 or TRBV12-4 with TRBJ2-1, with TRBD2 matching over 14 bases. The CDR3 loop spans 19 amino acids. J lost 0 bases, V lost 9 bases, and 13 bases had no gene match. The CDR3 protein is CASERRRTSGGSSYNEQFF. CDR3 nucleotide sequence: TGTGCCAGTGAGAGACGCCGGACTAGCGGGGGGAGCTCCTACAATGAGCAGTTCTTC.

The table lists this clonotype with many counts. The chain couples TRBV29-1 to TRBJ2-7; the D gene could be TRBD1 or TRBD2 (5 bases each). CDR1 and CDR2 from the germline V gene are SQVTM and ANQGSEA. This CDR3 contains 12 residues. V was trimmed by 6 bases and J by 2 bases, leaving 11 bases between them. In nucleotides, the CDR3 is TGCAGCGTGGAGCAGGGACCCTACGAGCAGTACTTC. Its protein product is CSVEQGPYEQYF.

The chain couples TRBV6-2 or TRBV6-3 to TRBJ2-7, with D tentatively TRBD2 (7 bases). This CDR3 comprises 15 residues. Trimming removed 2 bases from V and 5 bases from J, with 16 bases in between. Per germline, CDR1 MNHEY and CDR2 SVGEGT. CDR3 sequence: CASSYRGGGSDEQYF. The CDR3 DNA follows: TGTGCCAGCAGTTACCGAGGGGGGGGATCCGACGAGCAGTACTTC.

The V and J genes are TRBV15 and TRBJ1-1, with no clear D. The CDR3 consists of 12 residues. CDR1 is LNHNV, CDR2 YYDKDF, per germline (reference sequence). Trimming shortened V by 6 bases and J by 7 bases, and 12 bases separated the two germline ends. The CDR3: CATSQMLSEAFF. CDR3 DNA sequence: TGTGCCACCAGTCAGATGCTAAGTGAAGCTTTCTTT.